Each of the 5 T cell receptor beta chains below was sequenced from the same sample in a study of OX40 agonist ivuxolimab in advanced cancers. Sequenced by immunoSEQ multiplex PCR; TCRdb stores in-frame clones only, minus some. The sample shows 55,000 to 80,000 clones, about 89% of them seen only once. Material: CD4+ or CD8+ T cells sorted from blood, obtained in a trial of the OX40 agonist ivuxolimab. These receptors came from an adult with an advanced solid tumor such as melanoma, head and neck, liver or kidney cancer.

CDR3 in DNA: TGTGCCAGCAGCCCTGGGGGACTAGCGGGAGTTAATGAGCAGTTCTTC. Protein product: CASSPGGLAGVNEQFF. The chain is built from TRBV5-4 and TRBJ2-1, with TRBD2 matching over 14 bases. The CDR3 is 16 amino acids. CDR1 and CDR2 from the germline V gene are SGHNT and YYREEE (reference sequence). The V segment lost 4 bases and the J segment 7 bases; nucleotides outside the gene matches: 7.

Notes on this clone: The junction does not match germline at one end; this may be a read error. The rearrangement links TRBV7-7 to TRBJ2-5, with D possibly called TRBD1 or TRBD2 (5 bases each). Per germline, CDR1 SSHAT and CDR2 FNYEAQ (reference sequence). This CDR3 has 14 residues. Written as DNA, the CDR3 is TGTGCTAGCAGCTCGGGACCGAACCAAGAGACCCAGTACTTC. It encodes CASSSGPNQETQYF.

The rearrangement joins TRBV28 to TRBJ1-2; no clear D. Germline loops: CDR1 MDHEN, CDR2 SYDVKM. V gave up 5 bases and J gave up 7 bases, with 17 bases separating them. CDR3 size: 14 residues. The CDR3 is CASSVGSGSGGYTF. CDR3 sequence (DNA): TGTGCCAGCAGTGTCGGTTCTGGGAGCGGTGGCTACACCTTC.

The J gene is TRBJ2-2, the V gene TRBV9; D might be TRBD1 (6 bases). CDR1 is SGDLS and CDR2 is YYNGEE in the germline V gene. V was trimmed by 2 bases and J by 3 bases, leaving 8 bases between them. The CDR3 totals 14 residues. The CDR3 bases are TGTGCCAGCAGCGTGACAGGAGACACCGGGGAGCTGTTTTTT. It codes for CASSVTGDTGELFF.

The chain carries TRBV9 and TRBJ1-4; D not certain. The CDR3 totals 16 residues. CDR1 and CDR2 from the germline V gene are SGDLS and YYNGEE. Trimming shortened V by 4 bases and J by 0 bases, and 13 bases separated the two germline ends. The CDR3 DNA reads as TGTGCCAGCAGCCCGGACGGGATTGCAACTAATGAAAAACTGTTTTTT. Translated, it gives CASSPDGIATNEKLFF.